A selection of T cell receptor beta chains follows, all from one sample in a study of blood T cell repertoires in COVID-19. Method: immunoSEQ multiplex PCR; TCRdb's copy keeps in-frame clones and lacks some. The table includes more than 110,000 clones, roughly 78% detected once. The sample consisted of peripheral blood. The receptors here all came from a man between 60 and 75 years old with acute or convalescent COVID-19. CDR3s include the opening cysteine and the closing phenylalanine or tryptophan. D genes are given only for firm matches. Size values are once, few and many counts, or a class for expanded clones, and some rows have none.

TRBJ2-7 TRBV4-3 TRBD1 few TGCGCCAGCAGCCAAGCTGCCGGGACAGGGGAGCAGTACTTC CASSQAAGTGEQYF
TRBJ1-4 TRBV28 - - TGTGCCAGCAGTGGCCGGGCGGGCGAAAAACTGTTTTTT CASSGRAGEKLFF
TRBJ1-2 TRBV7-8 - - TGTGCCAGCAGCTTTGCCAGGGGTTATGGCTACACCTTC CASSFARGYGYTF
TRBJ2-4 TRBV6-6 TRBD1 - TGTGCCAGCAGTTACTCCCAACAGGGGAACATTCAGTACTTC CASSYSQQGNIQYF
TRBJ2-7 TRBV28 TRBD1 few TGTGCCAGCAGTCCCCGGACAGGGAAGGAGAGGACAACCTACGAGCAGTACTTC CASSPRTGKERTTYEQYF
TRBJ2-1 TRBV5-1 - - TGCGCCAGCAGCTCGAGGGCTGGCTACTACAATGAGCAGTTCTTC CASSSRAGYYNEQFF
TRBJ2-7 TRBV5-4 - once TGTGCCAGCAGCCCGACAGGTTCCTACGAGCAGTACTTC CASSPTGSYEQYF
TRBJ1-2 TRBV6-1 - - TGTGCCAGCAGTGAAGGTACACAGGGCTTTCTCTATGGCTACACCTTC CASSEGTQGFLYGYTF
TRBJ1-4 TRBV19 - few TGTGCCAGTAGTACAGGGGATGCAACTAATGAAAAACTGTTTTTT CASSTGDATNEKLFF
TRBJ1-5 TRBV28 - - TGTGCCAGCAGTTTGGAGTCCTCTTTTCGGCCCCAGCATTTT CASSLESSFRPQHF
TRBJ2-7 TRBV5-1 TRBD1 many TGCGCCAGCAGCTTCGCCGGGACAGGGATGAACGAGCAGTACTTC CASSFAGTGMNEQYF
TRBJ2-3 TRBV5-6 - - TGTGCCAGCAGCTTCGGGGGTACAGATACGCAGTATTTT CASSFGGTDTQYF
TRBJ1-2 TRBV11-2 - few TGTGCCAGCAGCACCGGCCAGGGTTATGGCTACACCTTC CASSTGQGYGYTF
TRBJ2-5 TRBV3-1/TRBV3-2 TRBD2 - TGTGCCAGCAGCCTCGGCCTAGCGGGAGGCAAGACCCAGTACTTC CASSLGLAGGKTQYF
TRBJ1-5 TRBV19 TRBD1 once TGTGCCACCGCGGACAGGGGGCCTTCGAGCAATCAGCCCCAGCATTTT CATADRGPSSNQPQHF
TRBJ2-7 TRBV30 - once TGTGCCTGGGCCAACAGGCAAGTCAACGAGCAGTACTTC CAWANRQVNEQYF
TRBJ2-5 TRBV15 TRBD2 - TGTGCCACCAGCAGAGAAGAGCCTAGCGGGAGTGGAGAGACCCAGTACTTC CATSREEPSGSGETQYF